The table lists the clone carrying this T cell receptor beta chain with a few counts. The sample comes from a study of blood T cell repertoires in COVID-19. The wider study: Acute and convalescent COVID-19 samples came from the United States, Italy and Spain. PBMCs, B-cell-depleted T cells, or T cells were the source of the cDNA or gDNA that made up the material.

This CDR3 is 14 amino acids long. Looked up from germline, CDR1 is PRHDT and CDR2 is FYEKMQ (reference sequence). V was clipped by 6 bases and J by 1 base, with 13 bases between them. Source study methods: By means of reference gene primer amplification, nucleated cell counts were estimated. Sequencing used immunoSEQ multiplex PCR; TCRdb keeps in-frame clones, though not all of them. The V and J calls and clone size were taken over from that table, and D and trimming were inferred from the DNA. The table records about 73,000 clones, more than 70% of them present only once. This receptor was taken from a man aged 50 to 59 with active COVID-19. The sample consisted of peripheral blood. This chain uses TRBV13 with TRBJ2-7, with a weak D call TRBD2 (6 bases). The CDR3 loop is CASRRLAYSYEQYF. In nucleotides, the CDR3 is TGTGCCAGCAGAAGGCTAGCGTATTCCTACGAGCAGTACTTC.